Sequencing of this TCR beta chain was carried out in a study of blood T cell repertoires in COVID-19. Overall study: Material from acute and convalescent COVID-19 was sourced from the United States, Italy and Spain. In each case, the material was cDNA or gDNA derived from T cells, B-cell-depleted T cells, or PBMCs.

The CDR3 has 16 residues. Germline trimming cut 3 bases from V and 7 bases from J; bases unmatched to any gene: 10. Germline V CDR1 and CDR2: SGHKS, YYEKEE (reference sequence). Original methodology: Reference gene primer amplification in the assay estimated nucleated cell counts. TCRdb's table, derived via immunoSEQ multiplex PCR, lists solely in-frame clones and lacks some. The V and J calls and clone size come from that table; D and trimming were worked out from the DNA. The repertoire holds about 210,000 clones, with roughly nine tenths as singletons. The chain employs TRBV5-5 and TRBJ2-7, with 13 bases matching TRBD2. The source material was peripheral blood. This TCR derives from a man under 40 with acute or convalescent COVID-19. CDR3 sequence reads: CASSWGWTSGGGEQYF. The CDR3 DNA is TGTGCCAGCAGCTGGGGATGGACTAGCGGGGGAGGGGAGCAGTACTTC. Full variable domain (rest looked up from reference TRBV5-5 and TRBJ2-7): DAGVTQSPTHLIKTRGQQVTLRCSPISGHKSVSWYQQVLGQGPQFIFQYYEKEERGRGNFPDRFSARQFPNYSSELNVNALLLGDSALYLCASSWGWTSGGGEQYFGPGTRLTVT.